This T cell receptor beta chain emerged from a study of response to subunit inactivated influenza vaccine. Study-level points and caveats: Authors suggested each seasonal flu vaccination may recruit only limited numbers of new T cells.

This clonotype was observed a few times. The antigen is not known. TCRdb redid the calling of the RT-PCR reads with MiXCR, one entry per CDR3 protein. The data show 450,000 to 550,000 distinct CDR3 sequences, about 25% seen once. The V end was cut by 6 bases, the J end by 4 bases, with 14 bases between. The CDR3 sequence is 13 residues long. Germline CDR1 and CDR2: DFQATT and SNEGSKA (reference sequence). The chain carries TRBV20-1 and TRBJ2-3; no clear D gene. The receptor was isolated from a man aged 45-60 years who received an inactivated influenza vaccine. Here the sequenced sample was CD4+ T cells sorted from PBMCs, taken 4 to 6 days after vaccination. CDR3 loop: CSAPGPGSDTQYF. In nucleotides, the CDR3 is TGCAGTGCCCCTGGGCCCGGGTCAGATACGCAGTATTTT.